These 6 T cell receptor beta chains came from one sample sequenced in a study of blood T cell repertoires in COVID-19. TCRdb keeps only in-frame clones here, not all; method: immunoSEQ multiplex PCR. The sample holds approximately 470,000 clones; about nine tenths are singletons and the top ten take about 0.7%. The material sequenced was PBMCs or T cells enriched from blood (not recorded which). These receptors all come from a woman younger than 30 who had recovered from COVID-19.

The V and J genes are TRBV12-3 or TRBV12-4 and TRBJ1-5; no clear D. Trimming left V 6 bases short and J 7 bases short, with 10 bases between. There are 12 residues in the CDR3. Here the CDR3 DNA reads TGTGCCAGCAGCCTCCTTTTACAGCCCCAGCATTTT. This translates into CASSLLLQPQHF.

This chain uses TRBV3-1 (or the pseudogene TRBV3-2) with TRBJ2-7, with 7 bases that match TRBD2. V shed 2 bases, J shed 11 bases, and the junction held 12 bases outside the gene matches. The V gene's germline CDR1 is LGHDT and CDR2 YNNKEL (reference sequence). This CDR3 has 14 residues. The CDR3 loop is CASSQNQMWGGEYF. In DNA, the CDR3 is TGTGCCAGCAGCCAAAATCAGATGTGGGGGGGAGAGTACTTC.

This clone was seen just once. The chain links TRBV5-6 to TRBJ2-2; 7 positions match TRBD2. V shed 2 bases and J 7 bases; nucleotides not matched to a gene: 8. The CDR3 has 15 residues. Germline V lookup: CDR1 SGHDT, CDR2 YYEEEE. CDR3 amino acids: CASSLYWGGSGELFF. The CDR3 nucleotides are TGTGCCAGCAGCTTATACTGGGGAGGGAGCGGGGAGCTGTTTTTT.

The rearrangement joins TRBV19 to TRBJ1-2; D is unresolved. Per germline, CDR1 LNHDA and CDR2 SQIVND (reference sequence). The V end lost 5 bases, the J end lost 3 bases, and 13 bases lay between the germline ends. CDR3 size: 14 residues. The CDR3: CASSDPWRDYGYTF. The CDR3 DNA is TGTGCCAGTAGTGACCCCTGGAGGGACTATGGCTACACCTTC. Filled out from reference TRBV19 and TRBJ1-2, the complete variable domain reads DGGITQSPKYLFRKEGQNVTLSCEQNLNHDAMYWYRQDPGQGLRLIYYSQIVNDFQKGDIAEGYSVSREKKESFPLTVTSAQKNPTAFYLCASSDPWRDYGYTFGSGTRLTVV.

J is TRBJ2-2 and V is TRBV9; D is possibly TRBD2 (6 bases). CDR1 is SGDLS and CDR2 is YYNGEE in the germline V gene. Trimming cost V 3 bases and J 7 bases, with 16 bases left between them. This CDR3 contains 15 residues. The CDR3 DNA reads TGTGCCAGCAGCGAGGACTATTTTTTGGACGGGGAGCTGTTTTTT. It specifies CASSEDYFLDGELFF.

The V and J genes are TRBV2 and TRBJ1-1; TRBD1 matches 8 bases. The CDR3 runs 14 residues. In germline, CDR1 is SNHLY, CDR2 FYNNEI. With V trimmed by 7 bases and J by 5 bases, 9 bases remained unmatched. This CDR3 is CASIGSNRGTEAFF. CDR3 nucleotide sequence: TGTGCCAGCATCGGGTCGAACAGGGGGACTGAAGCTTTCTTT.